This is a list of T cell receptor beta chains from one sample in a study of technical replicates of blood from several donors. The method was immunoSEQ multiplex PCR; TCRdb's version includes in-frame clones alone and lacks a portion of them. The data hold tens of thousands of clones, with roughly 95% observed a single time. The specimen sequenced was T cells isolated from PBMCs. All receptors derive from a human donor in good health. Each CDR3 is given with its conserved first and last residue. Fields, in order: clone size, V gene, J gene, D gene, CDR3 protein, CDR3 DNA. D genes are given only for firm matches. The listing skips clone size in some rows; elsewhere it reads once, few, many or a size class.

>.|TRBV19|TRBJ1-5|.
CASRTFQGGNQPQHF
TGTGCCAGTAGGACGTTTCAGGGTGGCAATCAGCCCCAGCATTTT
>.|TRBV11-3|TRBJ2-7|TRBD2
CASSPSVERGIYEQYF
TGTGCCAGCAGCCCCTCCGTGGAGCGGGGAATCTACGAGCAGTACTTC
>.|TRBV19|TRBJ1-2|TRBD1
CASRNRGYGYTF
TGTGCCAGTAGGAACAGGGGCTATGGCTACACCTTC
>.|TRBV7-7|TRBJ2-5|.
CATGQGGEETQYF
TGTGCCACCGGACAGGGAGGGGAAGAGACCCAGTACTTC
>few|TRBV11-2|TRBJ2-7|TRBD1
CASSFDRVYEQYF
TGTGCCAGCAGCTTTGACAGGGTCTACGAGCAGTACTTC
>.|TRBV27|TRBJ1-4|TRBD1
CASSPPAGGGEKLFF
TGTGCCAGCAGCCCACCAGCAGGGGGCGGTGAAAAACTGTTTTTT
>.|TRBV6-6|TRBJ2-2|TRBD2
CASSPSGGAGELFF
TGTGCCAGCAGCCCCTCGGGGGGGGCCGGGGAGCTGTTTTTT
>once|TRBV19|TRBJ2-7|.
CASSLTGSRYEQYF
TGTGCCAGTAGTCTCACCGGGAGTCGGTACGAGCAGTACTTC
>.|TRBV25-1|TRBJ2-5|TRBD2
CASSPREDQETQYF
TGTGCCAGCAGTCCTCGGGAGGACCAAGAGACCCAGTACTTC
>.|TRBV5-6|TRBJ2-7|TRBD2
CASSTTSGPTYEQYF
TGTGCCAGCAGCACCACTAGCGGACCGACTTACGAGCAGTACTTC
>once|TRBV9|TRBJ2-3|TRBD2
CASSVDPSGRTDTQYF
TGTGCCAGCAGCGTAGATCCTAGCGGGAGAACAGATACGCAGTATTTT
>.|TRBV29-1|TRBJ1-1|TRBD1
CSATGFEDTEAFF
TGCAGCGCGACAGGGTTTGAGGACACTGAAGCTTTCTTT
>.|TRBV6-6|TRBJ2-3|.
CASSYSNTQYF
TGTGCCAGCAGTTACTCCAATACGCAGTATTTT
>.|TRBV2|TRBJ1-2|TRBD1
CASRDTGGEGYTF
TGTGCCAGCAGAGACACAGGGGGCGAAGGCTACACCTTC
>.|TRBV29-1|TRBJ2-1|TRBD2
CSVEARSGGANEQFF
TGCAGCGTTGAGGCCCGCAGCGGGGGGGCGAATGAGCAGTTCTTC
>.|TRBV6-5|TRBJ2-1|.
CASSYSASDNEQFF
TGTGCCAGCAGTTACTCCGCGTCGGACAATGAGCAGTTCTTC
>.|TRBV18|TRBJ2-7|.
CASSPIQGSSYEQYF
TGTGCCAGCTCACCAATCCAGGGAAGCTCCTACGAGCAGTACTTC
>.|TRBV28|TRBJ1-2|.
CASSYGQLNYGYTF
TGTGCCAGCAGTTACGGACAGCTTAACTATGGCTACACCTTC
>.|TRBV13|TRBJ1-2|.
CASSLAPRQTYGYTF
TGTGCCAGCAGCTTAGCCCCGCGACAGACCTATGGCTACACCTTC
>.|TRBV19|TRBJ1-5|.
CASSPLGDPISNQPQHF
TGTGCCAGTAGCCCCCTAGGCGACCCCATTAGCAATCAGCCCCAGCATTTT
>once|TRBV11-2|TRBJ2-7|.
CASSFRVSGSYEQYF
TGTGCCAGCAGCTTTCGGGTTAGCGGCTCCTACGAGCAGTACTTC
>.|TRBV28|TRBJ2-7|TRBD2
CASSRTRSPPVEQYF
TGTGCCAGCAGCCGGACTAGGAGCCCTCCGGTCGAGCAGTACTTC
>.|TRBV7-9|TRBJ1-2|.
CASSWVPGQQREFGYTF
TGTGCCAGCAGCTGGGTCCCGGGACAACAACGCGAATTCGGCTACACCTTC
>once|TRBV18|TRBJ1-5|.
CASSPNSNQPQHF
TGTGCCAGCTCACCCAATAGCAATCAGCCCCAGCATTTT
>.|TRBV7-9|TRBJ2-5|.
CASSFLAEETQYF
TGTGCCAGCAGCTTCCTAGCAGAAGAGACCCAGTACTTC
>.|TRBV7-9|TRBJ2-7|.
CASSPATRRAGGYEQYF
TGTGCCAGCAGCCCAGCGACTAGGAGGGCCGGAGGGTACGAGCAGTACTTC
>.|TRBV2|TRBJ2-3|.
CASKAEPDTQYF
TGTGCCAGCAAAGCGGAACCAGATACGCAGTATTTT
>once|TRBV5-1|TRBJ1-4|.
CASTLRTLGTNEKLFF
TGCGCCAGCACCCTACGGACTCTAGGGACTAATGAAAAACTGTTTTTT
>.|TRBV15|TRBJ1-5|.
CATSEIGGVQPQHF
TGTGCCACCAGCGAAATTGGAGGAGTTCAGCCCCAGCATTTT
>.|TRBV13|TRBJ2-4|TRBD1
CASSALQGERFQYF
TGTGCCAGCAGCGCCTTACAGGGGGAGCGGTTTCAGTACTTC
>once|TRBV9|TRBJ2-7|.
CASSVAGWSGYEQYF
TGTGCCAGCAGCGTAGCAGGCTGGTCTGGCTACGAGCAGTACTTC
>.|TRBV7-2|TRBJ2-7|.
CASSLTDPYEQYF
TGTGCCAGCAGCTTAACAGACCCCTACGAGCAGTACTTC
>.|TRBV5-4|TRBJ2-5|TRBD1
CASSLQGAQETQYF
TGTGCCAGCAGCTTACAGGGGGCCCAAGAGACCCAGTACTTC
>.|TRBV5-4|TRBJ2-5|.
CAAFYLGARTQYF
TGTGCCGCCTTTTATCTGGGGGCCCGGACCCAGTACTTC
>.|TRBV5-1|TRBJ2-4|TRBD2
CASSLEAGTSDIQYF
TGCGCCAGCAGCTTGGAAGCCGGGACTAGCGACATTCAGTACTTC
>.|TRBV5-1|TRBJ2-3|.
CASSLAVGATDTQYF
TGCGCCAGCAGCTTGGCTGTGGGGGCCACAGATACGCAGTATTTT
>.|TRBV9|TRBJ2-1|.
CASSVVGGTHPTRQFF
TGTGCCAGCAGCGTAGTGGGGGGAACACATCCCACCAGGCAGTTCTTC
>.|TRBV2|TRBJ2-3|.
CASTEVDTQYF
TGTGCCAGCACCGAGGTAGATACGCAGTATTTT
>.|TRBV7-3|TRBJ2-3|TRBD2
CASSSRGAGYTDTQYF
TGTGCCAGCAGCTCCCGTGGAGCGGGGTACACAGATACGCAGTATTTT
>.|TRBV29-1|TRBJ2-5|TRBD2
CSVEASGMSETQYF
TGCAGCGTTGAGGCTAGCGGGATGAGCGAGACCCAGTACTTC
>.|TRBV19|TRBJ2-2|.
CASLDYYTFTGELFF
TGTGCCAGCCTCGACTACTACACCTTCACCGGGGAGCTGTTTTTT
>.|TRBV5-1|TRBJ2-5|TRBD2
CASSWGGEGRETQYF
TGCGCCAGCAGCTGGGGCGGGGAGGGCCGAGAGACCCAGTACTTC
>.|TRBV5-1|TRBJ2-1|TRBD2
CASRFLADYNEQFF
TGCGCCAGCAGATTCCTAGCGGATTACAATGAGCAGTTCTTC
>.|TRBV7-9|TRBJ2-7|.
CASSAPGHVYEQYF
TGTGCCAGCAGCGCTCCGGGACACGTCTACGAGCAGTACTTC
>.|TRBV7-8|TRBJ2-2|TRBD2
CASSLRSQIAGERTGELFF
TGTGCCAGCAGCTTAAGGTCACAGATAGCGGGAGAACGGACCGGGGAGCTGTTTTTT
>.|TRBV11-2|TRBJ2-7|.
CASSSISYEQYF
TGTGCCAGCAGCTCCATTTCCTACGAGCAGTACTTC
>.|TRBV5-1|TRBJ2-1|.
CASSLEGQVYNEQFF
TGCGCCAGCAGCTTGGAGGGGCAGGTCTACAATGAGCAGTTCTTC
>.|TRBV10-2|TRBJ2-1|TRBD2
CASSVRTSGSFFYNEQFF
TGCGCCAGCAGTGTGAGGACTAGCGGGTCTTTTTTCTACAATGAGCAGTTCTTC